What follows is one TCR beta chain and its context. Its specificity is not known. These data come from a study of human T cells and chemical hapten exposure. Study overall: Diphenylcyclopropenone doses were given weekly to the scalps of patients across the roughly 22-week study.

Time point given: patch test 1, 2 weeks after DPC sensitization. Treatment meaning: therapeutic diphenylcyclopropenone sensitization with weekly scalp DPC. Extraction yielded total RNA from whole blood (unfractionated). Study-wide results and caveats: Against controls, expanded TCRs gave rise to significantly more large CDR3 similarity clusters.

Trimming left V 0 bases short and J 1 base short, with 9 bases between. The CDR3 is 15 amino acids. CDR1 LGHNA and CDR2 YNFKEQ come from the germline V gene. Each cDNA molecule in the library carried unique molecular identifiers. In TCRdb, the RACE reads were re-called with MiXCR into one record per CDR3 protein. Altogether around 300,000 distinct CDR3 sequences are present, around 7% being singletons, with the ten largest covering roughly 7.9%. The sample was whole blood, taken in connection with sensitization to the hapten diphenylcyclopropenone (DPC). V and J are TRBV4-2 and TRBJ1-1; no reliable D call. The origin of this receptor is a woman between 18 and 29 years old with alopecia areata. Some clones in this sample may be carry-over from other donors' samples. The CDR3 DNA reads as TGTGCCAGCAGCCAAGACGCGGCCCAGAACACTGAAGCTTTCTTT. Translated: CASSQDAAQNTEAFF.